This T cell receptor beta chain was recorded in a study of shared clonotypes between healthy human individuals. About the study: Aged between 18 and 49, the donors were a couple of women and three men. The plates for each donor numbered three CD4 naive, three CD4 memory, two CD8 naive and one CD8 memory. Study findings and constraints: Clonotypes which were not shared had lower generation probabilities than clonotypes that all four donors shared. The small donor group covered limited genetic and exposure diversity.

Remarks on this clone: Its specificity is unknown.

The CDR3 is made up of 12 amino acids. Per germline, CDR1 SGHVS and CDR2 FNYEAQ. With 5 bases removed from V and 5 bases from J, the gap between germline ends came to 10 bases. CD45RO-negative, CCR7-selected cells formed the naive CD8 fraction, which excluded terminally differentiated effector memory CD45RA+ cells. The data were produced by immunoSEQ multiplex PCR, yet TCRdb's version contains in-frame clones alone and is incomplete. The repertoire includes some 2.1 million clones, 80% to 95% of them detected once, and around 1.7% sits in the top ten. The chain uses TRBV7-6 and TRBJ2-7; no clear D. Sample: naive CD8+ T cells from PBMCs. The clonotype was recovered from a man aged 18 to 29 in good health. Some clones in this sample may be carry-over from other donors' samples. The CDR3 is CASSPTDHEQYF. For the CDR3, the DNA is TGTGCCAGCAGCCCGACTGACCACGAGCAGTACTTC.